One sample yielded the 24 T cell receptor beta chains listed below, sequenced in a study of beta chain features in type 1 diabetes. Every bit of the isolated RNA underwent reverse transcription, so sequencing read expressed TCRB transcripts. Only in-frame clones appear in the TCRdb table, and some are missing; sequencing was by immunoSEQ multiplex PCR. This sample has hundreds of thousands of clones; around a sixth occur once, and the top ten carry approximately 0.093%. The sequencing input was naive CD4+ T cells from blood. These receptors all stem from a man younger than 35 in good health.

V usage is TRBV4-1 and J usage is TRBJ1-1; D ambiguous. This CDR3 comprises 14 residues. The V end lost 0 bases, the J end lost 5 bases, and 10 bases lay between the germline ends. The germline CDR1 and CDR2 sequences are MGHRA and YSYEKL. CDR3 DNA: TGCGCCAGCAGCCAAGAAATACGCGGGACTGAAGCTTTCTTT. The encoded protein is CASSQEIRGTEAFF.

The V call is TRBV5-6, the J call TRBJ2-7; 7 bases are a match to TRBD1. Germline assignment: CDR1 SGHDT and CDR2 YYEEEE. The V and J ends lost 5 bases and 3 bases, in that order; junction bases with no gene match: 8. This CDR3 contains 14 residues. The CDR3 DNA reads TGTGCCAGCAGGATTACGGGACAGCGCTACGAGCAGTACTTC. Translating it yields CASRITGQRYEQYF. Based on the CDR3 plus reference TRBV5-6 and TRBJ2-7, the full variable domain is DAGVTQSPTHLIKTRGQQVTLRCSPKSGHDTVSWYQQALGQGPQFIFQYYEEEERQRGNFPDRFSGHQFPNYSSELNVNALLLGDSALYLCASRITGQRYEQYFGPGTRLTVT.

The chain recombines TRBV23-1 with TRBJ1-5; D uncertain. TRBV23-1 is noted as an ORF with a role that remains uncertain. The CDR3 totals 12 residues. Trimming pared 11 bases from V and 5 bases from J, leaving 13 bases between. For the CDR3, the DNA is TGCGCCGGTCAAGATCACTATCAGCCCCAGCATTTT. The encoded protein is CAGQDHYQPQHF.

On this clone: Other DNA sequences in this sample translate to the same CDR3. V is TRBV5-1 and J is TRBJ1-2; D not certain. The germline V gene encodes CDR1 SGHRS and CDR2 YFSETQ. Trimming left V 0 bases short and J 1 base short, with 4 bases between. This CDR3 has 13 amino acids. CDR3 sequence: CASSLEGNYGYTF. CDR3 nucleotide sequence: TGCGCCAGCAGCTTGGAGGGTAACTATGGCTACACCTTC.

This clone occurred a few times. This rearrangement joins TRBV27 to TRBJ2-6; D not resolved. The CDR3 has 16 amino acids. Trimming removed 5 bases at V and 0 bases at J, with 11 bases between. The germline CDR1 and CDR2 sequences are MNHEY and SMNVEV (reference sequence). CDR3 protein: CASSIRRGSGANVLTF. CDR3 nucleotides: TGTGCCAGCAGTATACGACGCGGCTCTGGGGCCAACGTCCTGACTTTC.

The chain recombines TRBV9 with TRBJ1-1, with 7 positions matching TRBD1. The V and J ends lost 3 bases and 0 bases, in that order; junction bases with no gene match: 14. This CDR3 spans 18 amino acids. Germline loops: CDR1 SGDLS, CDR2 YYNGEE. The CDR3: CASSAGTEVGRMNTEAFF. The CDR3 bases are TGTGCCAGCAGCGCAGGGACAGAAGTAGGGAGGATGAACACTGAAGCTTTCTTT.

Of note for this clone: Other DNA sequences within the sample encode an identical CDR3. V usage is TRBV5-1 and J usage is TRBJ2-6, with D uncertain. Germline CDR1 and CDR2: SGHRS and YFSETQ. The CDR3 contains 15 residues. V lost 0 bases, J lost 2 bases, and 6 bases lay in between. This chain's CDR3 is CASSLAGAGANVLTF. The CDR3 nucleotides are TGCGCCAGCAGCTTGGCTGGGGCTGGGGCCAACGTCCTGACTTTC.

CDR3 nucleotide sequence: TGTGCCAGCAGCTCCCTAGGTTTGAGGGACCTACGGATTAATGCTGGAAACACCATATATTTT. It yields the protein CASSSLGLRDLRINAGNTIYF. This chain connects TRBV13 to TRBJ1-3; a weak D match, TRBD1 (5 bases). The CDR3 contains 21 residues. CDR1 is PRHDT and CDR2 is FYEKMQ in the germline V gene (reference sequence). The V and J ends lost 4 bases and 2 bases respectively, with 30 bases between them.

This chain connects TRBV11-1 to TRBJ2-6; 7 nucleotides agree with TRBD1. Trimming cost V 4 bases and J 0 bases; bases outside gene matches: 9. This CDR3 has 18 residues. CDR1 and CDR2 (germline): SGHAT, FQDESV (reference sequence). The CDR3 region has the DNA TGTGCCAGCAGCTCGGGACAGACCACCTTCTCTGGGGCCAACGTCCTGACTTTC. Encoded protein: CASSSGQTTFSGANVLTF.

V is TRBV6-5 and J is TRBJ2-5; D is unclear. V dropped 2 bases and J dropped 1 base, with 8 bases sitting between them. Germline V CDR1 and CDR2: MNHEY, SVGAGI. The CDR3 runs to 14 residues. The CDR3 DNA is TGTGCCAGCAGTTACGGACGGCTCCAAGAGACCCAGTACTTC. This sequence encodes CASSYGRLQETQYF.

The V and J genes are TRBV18 and TRBJ1-5; perhaps TRBD1 as D (6 bases). V shed 1 base and J shed 4 bases, with 11 bases lying between them. This CDR3 comprises 15 residues. Germline V gene sequence: CDR1 KGHSH, CDR2 LQKENI. The CDR3 DNA reads as TGTGCCAGCTCACCACAACGGGACACAAATCAGCCCCAGCATTTT. It codes for CASSPQRDTNQPQHF.

V gene TRBV6-6 combines with J gene TRBJ2-7, with TRBD1 as a possible D gene (7 bases). The CDR3 loop spans 14 amino acids. V gave up 6 bases and J gave up 3 bases, with 15 bases separating them. Germline values: CDR1 MNHNY, CDR2 SVGAGI (reference sequence). CDR3 in amino acids: CASSHSGGRYEQYF. CDR3 DNA sequence: TGTGCCAGCAGCCACTCAGGGGGGCGCTACGAGCAGTACTTC.

The chain joins TRBV6-6 to TRBJ1-1, with 8 bases matching TRBD1. J gave up 5 bases and V 6 bases, and 5 bases lay outside the gene matches. CDR3 size: 13 residues. CDR1 MNHNY and CDR2 SVGAGI come from the germline V gene (reference sequence). This CDR3 is CASSRDRTTEAFF. DNA for the CDR3: TGTGCCAGCAGCCGGGACAGGACTACTGAAGCTTTCTTT.

The sample holds a few counts of this clone. The CDR3 here is CASSVGRRSYNSPLHF. CDR3 nucleotides: TGTGCCAGCAGCGTCGGCAGGCGCTCCTATAATTCACCCCTCCACTTT. The chain couples TRBV5-4 to TRBJ1-6; D unresolved. Per the germline V gene, CDR1 is SGHNT and CDR2 is YYREEE (reference sequence). The CDR3 spans 16 residues. V lost 4 bases and J 0 bases, leaving 11 bases between the germline ends.

V is TRBV7-2 and J is TRBJ2-3; 10 bases are shared with TRBD1. Germline V gene data show CDR1 as SGHTA and CDR2 as FQGNSA. The V segment lost 5 bases and the J segment 5 bases; nucleotides outside the gene matches: 4. This CDR3 contains 14 residues. The CDR3 nucleotides read TGTGCCAGCAGCCAGACAGGGGGCGTAGATACGCAGTATTTT. Translating it yields CASSQTGGVDTQYF.

The chain employs TRBV6-1 and TRBJ2-1; 7 bases are shared with TRBD2. Trimming took 0 bases from V and 3 from J; bases not matched to a gene: 5. The germline V gene encodes CDR1 MNHNS and CDR2 SASEGT. The CDR3 is 16 residues long. CDR3 in amino acids: CASSEAGDYHYNEQFF. The CDR3 nucleotides are TGTGCCAGCAGTGAAGCAGGGGACTACCACTACAATGAGCAGTTCTTC.

This rearrangement joins TRBV7-2 to TRBJ2-7; 10 nucleotides line up with TRBD1. Trimming took 6 bases from V and 0 from J; bases not matched to a gene: 5. There are 15 residues in the CDR3. Germline CDR1 and CDR2: SGHTA and FQGNSA. As DNA, the CDR3 is TGTGCCAGCAGTCAGGGACAGGGGAGCTCCTACGAGCAGTACTTC. It translates to CASSQGQGSSYEQYF.

There are a few counts of this clone. The V call is TRBV4-1, the J call TRBJ1-5; D possibly corresponds to TRBD1 (5 bases). V lost 0 bases and J lost 3, with 21 bases in between. In germline, CDR1 is MGHRA, CDR2 YSYEKL. CDR3 length equals 19 residues. This CDR3 reads CASSQDQRGAGWANQPQHF. Written as DNA, the CDR3 is TGCGCCAGCAGCCAAGATCAAAGGGGAGCTGGGTGGGCCAATCAGCCCCAGCATTTT.

The rearrangement links TRBV11-2 to TRBJ2-4, with 11 bases lining up with TRBD2. Per germline, CDR1 SGHAT and CDR2 FQNNGV. This CDR3 has 15 residues. The V gene end was trimmed by 3 bases and the J gene end by 8 bases; junction bases not matched to a gene: 6. CDR3 loop: CASSFDRGLADIQYF. DNA of the CDR3: TGTGCCAGCAGCTTTGACAGGGGACTAGCGGACATTCAGTACTTC.

This clone has just a few counts. The chain uses TRBV4-3 and TRBJ1-5, with D unresolved. The germline V gene encodes CDR1 LGHNA and CDR2 YSLEER. Trimming removed 2 bases from V and 4 bases from J, with 9 bases in between. CDR3 length: 14 residues. For the CDR3, the DNA is TGCGCCAGCAGCCAACAGAACACGAATCAGCCCCAGCATTTT. It encodes CASSQQNTNQPQHF.

The chain uses TRBV7-9 and TRBJ2-3, with D possibly being TRBD1 or TRBD2 (5 bases each). The CDR3 spans 16 residues. The V gene lost 5 bases and the J gene lost 3 bases, with 18 bases spanning the gap. Germline loops: CDR1 SEHNR, CDR2 FQNEAQ (reference sequence). The CDR3 loop reads CASSPQRGRATDTQYF. CDR3 coding DNA: TGTGCCAGCAGCCCCCAGAGGGGACGGGCTACAGATACGCAGTATTTT.

The J gene is TRBJ1-4, the V gene TRBV10-3; 11 bases map to TRBD1. V gave up 2 bases and J gave up 8 bases; unmatched junction bases: 7. CDR3 length: 16 amino acids. From germline, CDR1 is ENHRY and CDR2 SYGVKD. The CDR3 loop reads CAISEPRTGGREKLFF. The DNA for the CDR3 is TGTGCCATCAGTGAGCCGCGGACAGGGGGCCGGGAAAAACTGTTTTTT.

This sequence joins TRBV4-3 and TRBJ2-7; D is possibly TRBD1 or TRBD2 (5 bases each). This CDR3 contains 15 residues. The ends were cut back, 0 bases at V and 1 base at J, with 10 bases in the middle. Per the germline V gene, CDR1 is LGHNA and CDR2 is YSLEER. The CDR3 loop is CASSQEGTNSYEQYF. CDR3 DNA sequence: TGCGCCAGCAGCCAAGAAGGGACCAATTCCTACGAGCAGTACTTC.

This clone was seen more than once but under ten times. The chain employs TRBV27 and TRBJ2-4; D perhaps matches TRBD1 (6 bases). There are 17 residues in the CDR3. CDR1 and CDR2 (germline): MNHEY, SMNVEV (reference sequence). V was shortened by 0 bases and J by 0 bases, with 12 bases between the two germline ends. The CDR3 protein is CASSLSQGPLAKNIQYF. In nucleotides, the CDR3 is TGTGCCAGCAGTTTATCCCAGGGGCCCCTAGCCAAAAACATTCAGTACTTC.